This TCR beta chain was observed in a study of shared clonotypes between healthy human individuals. Study results and caveats: Sharing across four donors was highest in naive CD4 (around 5%) and lowest in memory CD8 (roughly 0.4%). Only blood was sampled, and tissue TCR repertoires likely differ from blood ones.

Worth noting for this clone: Its cognate antigen is unknown.

Negatively enriched CD4+ T cells were divided by CD45RA into naive and memory. Using immunoSEQ multiplex PCR, the repertoire was profiled, and TCRdb retains in-frame clones only, with some absent. The sample shows some 2,000,000 clones, approximately 96% of them seen only once. Germline CDR1 reads SGHNT; CDR2 reads YYREEE (reference sequence). V gave up 4 bases and J gave up 0 bases; unmatched junction bases: 3. This CDR3 spans 15 amino acids. Sequencing was carried out using naive CD4+ T cells sorted from blood. Described subset: CD45RA+ positively selected. The chain combines TRBV5-4 with TRBJ2-1, with 8 bases that match TRBD1. The receptor was derived from a man between 18 and 35 years old in good health. CDR3 in amino acids: CASSPGQDSYNEQFF. CDR3 bases: TGTGCCAGCAGCCCGGGACAGGACTCCTACAATGAGCAGTTCTTC.